This entry concerns a single T cell receptor beta chain. This sample stems from a study of control samples from healthy donors and cancer patients. The data were produced by immunoSEQ multiplex PCR, yet TCRdb's version contains in-frame clones alone and is incomplete. The table has fewer than 200,000 clones, almost 90% seen once. Trimming shortened V by 5 bases and J by 5 bases, and 19 bases separated the two germline ends. This CDR3 has 15 amino acids. Germline CDR1 is MNHEY and CDR2 is SVGAGI. V usage is TRBV6-5 and J usage is TRBJ2-7; D could derive from TRBD1 or TRBD2 (5 bases each). Sequenced: blood. The sequence was collected from a woman aged 30 to 39 in good health. The CDR3 reads CASSPIGTIGDEQYF. CDR3 DNA sequence: TGTGCCAGCAGTCCTATCGGGACGATCGGGGACGAGCAGTACTTC.